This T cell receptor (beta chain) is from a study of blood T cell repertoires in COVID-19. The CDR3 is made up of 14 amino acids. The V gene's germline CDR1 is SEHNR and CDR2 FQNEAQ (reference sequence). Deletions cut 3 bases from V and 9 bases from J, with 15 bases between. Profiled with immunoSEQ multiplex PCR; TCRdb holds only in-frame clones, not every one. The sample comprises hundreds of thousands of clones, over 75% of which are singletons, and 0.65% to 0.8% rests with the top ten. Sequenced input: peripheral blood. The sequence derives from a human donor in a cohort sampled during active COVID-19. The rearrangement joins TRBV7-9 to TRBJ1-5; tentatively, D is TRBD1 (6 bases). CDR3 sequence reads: CASSLEGRGSPQHF. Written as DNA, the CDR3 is TGTGCCAGCAGCTTGGAAGGCAGGGGCTCGCCCCAGCATTTT. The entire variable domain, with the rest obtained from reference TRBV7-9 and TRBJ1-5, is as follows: DTGVSQNPRHKITKRGQNVTFRCDPISEHNRLYWYRQTLGQGPEFLTYFQNEAQLEKSRLLSDRFSAERPKGSFSTLEIQRTEQGDSAMYLCASSLEGRGSPQHFGDGTRLSIL.